The following is a TCR beta chain sequence with its context. This sample stems from a study of response to subunit inactivated influenza vaccine. The CDR3 runs to 13 residues. Germline CDR1 reads SGHRS; CDR2 reads YFSETQ. The V end was cut by 7 bases, the J end by 2 bases, with 12 bases between. TCRdb re-analysed the RT-PCR reads in MiXCR, keeping a single row per CDR3 protein. The repertoire holds more than 700,000 distinct CDR3 sequences, 21% seen once, with 10% in the top ten. The TCR comes from a man in his fifties or sixties who received an inactivated influenza vaccine. The chain couples TRBV5-1 to TRBJ2-5; D remains ambiguous. The sample was PBMCs from blood, taken 5 days after vaccination. CDR3 amino acids: CASSRVSQETQYF. The CDR3 DNA follows: TGCGCCAGCTCCCGGGTCAGTCAAGAGACCCAGTACTTC.